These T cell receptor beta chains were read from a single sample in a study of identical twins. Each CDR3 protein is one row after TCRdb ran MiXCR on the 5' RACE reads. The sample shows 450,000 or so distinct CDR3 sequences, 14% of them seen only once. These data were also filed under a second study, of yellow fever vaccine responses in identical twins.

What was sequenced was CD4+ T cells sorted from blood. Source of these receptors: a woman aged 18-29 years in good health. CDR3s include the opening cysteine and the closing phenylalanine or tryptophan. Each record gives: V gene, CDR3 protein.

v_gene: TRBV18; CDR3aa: CASSPLGQGAYEQYF
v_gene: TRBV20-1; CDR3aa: CSAIAGGNTDTQYF
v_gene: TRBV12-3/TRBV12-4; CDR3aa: CASSYPSGSNTGELFF
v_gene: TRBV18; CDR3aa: CASSNRTGGEGQYF
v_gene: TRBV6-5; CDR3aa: CASSYDAGGTDTQYF
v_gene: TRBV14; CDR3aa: CASSQGEGYTF
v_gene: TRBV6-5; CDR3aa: CASSYETPNTEAFF
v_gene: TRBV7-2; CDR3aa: CASSQLQKTYEQYF
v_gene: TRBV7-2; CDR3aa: CASSLLTRATGEQYF
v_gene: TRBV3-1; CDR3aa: CACGRDTDTQYF
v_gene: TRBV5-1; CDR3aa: CASSPDGSTDTQYF
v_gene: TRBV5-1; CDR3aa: CASSLSILVNEQFF
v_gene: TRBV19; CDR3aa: CASSPTVSSGNTIYF
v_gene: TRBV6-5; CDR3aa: CASRLGLPYNEQFF
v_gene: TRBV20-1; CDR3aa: CSASVGGNPDTQYF
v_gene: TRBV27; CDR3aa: CASSLSPPGLTDTQYF
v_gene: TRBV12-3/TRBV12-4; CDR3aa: CASSSGVYGYTF
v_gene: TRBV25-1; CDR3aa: CASSEPQGELFF
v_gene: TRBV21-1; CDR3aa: CASSKAPTSTDTQYF
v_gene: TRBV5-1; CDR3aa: CASSLTGSSSYEQYF
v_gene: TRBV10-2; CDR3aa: CASSGQSQSPRTYEQYF
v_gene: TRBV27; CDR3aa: CASSLSRLTSGANVLTF
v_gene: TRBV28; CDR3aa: CASSLLGLAENNEQFF
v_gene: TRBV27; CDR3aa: CASSLSSATGEWNEQFF
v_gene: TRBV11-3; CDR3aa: CASSLVREAGELFF
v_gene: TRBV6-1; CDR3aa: CASSEAGSYEQYF
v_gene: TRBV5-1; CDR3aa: CASRARDFQETQYF
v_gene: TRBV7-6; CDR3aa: CASSTRTMNTEAFF
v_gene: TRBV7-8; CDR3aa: CASRIGGEPGSPLHF
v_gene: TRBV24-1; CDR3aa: CATASRDRGRTGELFF
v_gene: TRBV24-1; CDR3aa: CATSDLRGSEAFF
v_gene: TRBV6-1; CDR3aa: CASRSGLRDTQYF
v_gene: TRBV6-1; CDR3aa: CASRTREAPEAFF
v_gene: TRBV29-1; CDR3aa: CSVAESPGRYQPQHF
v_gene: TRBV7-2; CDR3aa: CASSFSGRRADTQYF
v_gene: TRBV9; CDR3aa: CASSVGGRPYNEQFF
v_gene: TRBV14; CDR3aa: CASSHRAIGGYYNEQFF
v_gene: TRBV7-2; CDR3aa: CASSSPWMGGELFF
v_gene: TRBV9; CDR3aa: CASSPGTSGGAPETQYF
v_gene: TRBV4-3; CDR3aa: CASSQEGIAAETQYF
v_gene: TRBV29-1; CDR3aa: CSVVRDSYEQYF
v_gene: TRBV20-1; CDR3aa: CSAEGLKDTQYF
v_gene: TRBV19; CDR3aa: CASSRQTGPGNTIYF
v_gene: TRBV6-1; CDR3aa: CASSPLKGHETQYF
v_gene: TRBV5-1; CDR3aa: CASSLEAAGNTEAFF
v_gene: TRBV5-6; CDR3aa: CASSLVPAVQQETQYF
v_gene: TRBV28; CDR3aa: CASSLPGTGDNEQFF
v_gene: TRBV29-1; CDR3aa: CSVSSQGDEQYF
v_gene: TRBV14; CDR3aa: CASSHLPGQGDLEQYF
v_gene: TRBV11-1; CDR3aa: CASSFPLAGGTKSQNIQYF
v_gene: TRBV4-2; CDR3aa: CASSQDGAGTDTGELFF
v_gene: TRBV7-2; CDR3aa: CASSIAGTSPYNEQFF
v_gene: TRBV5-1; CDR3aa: CASSLLPAGGVANPETQYF
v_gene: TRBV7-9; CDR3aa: CASSPGQAKYQETQYF
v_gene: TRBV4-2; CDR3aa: CASSQDRDSGSYEQYF
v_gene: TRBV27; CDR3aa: CASSTLRTVQETQYF
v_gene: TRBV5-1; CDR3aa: CASSSGRGDSTDTQYF
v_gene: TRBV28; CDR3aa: CASSYSGTGRTEAFF
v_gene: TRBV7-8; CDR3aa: CASSPPGQGFLYEQYF